Sequencing of this T cell receptor (beta chain) was carried out in a study of a mutant IDH1 vaccine in newly diagnosed glioma. On the study more broadly: Patients received vaccination from 4-6 weeks after radiotherapy alone, or with temozolomide cycles. Study-wide results and caveats: Altogether, around 93% of patients exhibited vaccine-induced immune responses.

Noted time point: week 23, last vaccination. A 20-mer mutant IDH1 peptide at 300 ug was injected subcutaneously with topical imiquimod. Assay used: immunoSEQ multiplex PCR; TCRdb lists only in-frame clones, some missing. The sample has about 44,000 clones, roughly 90% seen once. Points on this clone: Its antigen remains unidentified.

CDR3 length: 13 residues. The V gene end was trimmed by 5 bases and the J gene end by 4 bases; junction bases not matched to a gene: 2. Looked up from germline, CDR1 is SGHAT and CDR2 is FQNNGV. Sequencing used PBMCs, obtained from a glioma patient whose treatment included an IDH1 peptide vaccine. The chain couples TRBV11-2 to TRBJ2-1; 7 bases agree with TRBD1. The TCR originated in a man aged 50 to 59 with glioma. The CDR3 spells CASSGGQYNEQFF. In DNA, the CDR3 is TGTGCCAGCAGCGGGGGACAGTACAATGAGCAGTTCTTC.